These 30 T cell receptor beta chains originate from one sample sequenced in a study of a mutant IDH1 vaccine in newly diagnosed glioma. Time point described: week 5, during vaccination. With topical imiquimod, each dose of the vaccine consisted of 300 ug of mutant IDH1 20-mer peptide. These receptors lack a known antigen. Assay: immunoSEQ multiplex PCR; the TCRdb copy retains only in-frame clones and omits some. The sample shows some 38,000 clones, 75% to 85% of them seen only once. The input for sequencing was PBMCs, taken from a glioma patient whose treatment included an IDH1 peptide vaccine. The receptors derive from a man in his forties with glioma.

V usage is TRBV9 and J usage is TRBJ1-3; D is uncertain. Germline CDR1 SGDLS, CDR2 YYNGEE. The CDR3 extends over 14 amino acids. The V and J ends lost 4 bases and 4 bases respectively, with 12 bases between them. DNA of the CDR3: TGTGCCAGCAGCAACGGGATCCTAGGAAACACCATATATTTT. Translated: CASSNGILGNTIYF.

The chain joins TRBV7-2 to TRBJ2-5; TRBD1 might be the D (6 bases). The CDR3 loop spans 14 amino acids. Trimming removed 1 base from V and 5 bases from J, with 11 bases in between. The germline V gene has CDR1 SGHTA and CDR2 FQGNSA. Written as DNA, the CDR3 is TGTGCCAGCAGCTTAGGGACAGAGAGGGAGACCCAGTACTTC. This gives the protein CASSLGTERETQYF. Using reference TRBV7-2 and TRBJ2-5 for the parts outside the CDR3, the full variable domain is GAGVSQSPSNKVTEKGKDVELRCDPISGHTALYWYRQSLGQGLEFLIYFQGNSAPDKSGLPSDRFSAERTGGSVSTLTIQRTQQEDSAVYLCASSLGTERETQYFGPGTRLLVL.

The rearrangement joins TRBV15 to TRBJ1-2; a possible D gene is TRBD1 (5 bases). CDR1 LNHNV and CDR2 YYDKDF come from the germline V gene (reference sequence). Trimming stripped 5 bases from V and 4 bases from J, with 11 bases between. The CDR3 is 13 residues long. CDR3 loop: CATSLQGPYGYTF. Written as DNA, the CDR3 is TGTGCCACCAGCCTCCAGGGTCCCTATGGCTACACCTTC.

The chain employs TRBV6-1 and TRBJ2-7; 9 nucleotides match TRBD2. V was clipped by 0 bases and J by 0 bases; unmatched bases: 12. In germline, CDR1 is MNHNS, CDR2 SASEGT. This CDR3 region has 19 residues. This CDR3 reads CASSEALSQRGVRSYEQYF. The DNA of the CDR3 is TGTGCCAGCAGTGAAGCCCTGAGCCAGCGGGGGGTCCGCTCCTACGAGCAGTACTTC.

This chain connects TRBV2 to TRBJ1-4; 7 nucleotides line up with TRBD1. The germline CDR1 and CDR2 sequences are SNHLY and FYNNEI. This CDR3 has 13 amino acids. Trimming took 6 bases from V and 5 from J; bases not matched to a gene: 3. The CDR3 coding sequence is TGTGCCAGCAGACAGGGGCAAAATGAAAAACTGTTTTTT. Protein sequence: CASRQGQNEKLFF.

DNA of the CDR3: TGTGCCAGTAGTATCTTTTTAGCGGGGGGATCCTACGAGCAGTACTTC. Translating gives CASSIFLAGGSYEQYF. The chain is built from TRBV19 and TRBJ2-7, with TRBD2 matching 10 bases. The CDR3 is 16 amino acids. With V trimmed by 3 bases and J by 1 base, 6 bases remained unmatched. Germline V lookup: CDR1 LNHDA, CDR2 SQIVND (reference sequence).

CDR3 protein: CASSLRNGDTQYF. DNA of the CDR3: TGTGCCAGCAGCTTAAGAAATGGGGATACGCAGTATTTT. V usage is TRBV7-9 and J usage is TRBJ2-3; D not certain. This CDR3 has 13 amino acids. The V end lost 2 bases, the J end lost 6 bases, and 9 bases lay between the germline ends. The germline V gene encodes CDR1 SEHNR and CDR2 FQNEAQ (reference sequence). Together with reference TRBV7-9 and TRBJ2-3, the CDR3 gives the full variable domain: DTGVSQNPRHKITKRGQNVTFRCDPISEHNRLYWYRQTLGQGPEFLTYFQNEAQLEKSRLLSDRFSAERPKGSFSTLEIQRTEQGDSAMYLCASSLRNGDTQYFGPGTRLTVL.

This clone was counted a single time. The V gene is TRBV5-4, the J gene TRBJ2-2; 11 bases are shared with TRBD2. With 4 bases clipped from V and 1 base from J, the junction kept 6 bases outside the gene matches. CDR3 size: 17 residues. Germline CDR1 is SGHNT and CDR2 is YYREEE (reference sequence). In DNA, the CDR3 is TGTGCCAGCAGCGGAGTAGCGGGGGGGCTGAACACCGGGGAGCTGTTTTTT. Protein product: CASSGVAGGLNTGELFF.

This chain connects TRBV15 to TRBJ2-7, with D possibly being TRBD1 (6 bases). Trimming removed 5 bases from V and 1 base from J, with 18 bases in between. The CDR3 totals 16 residues. Germline loops: CDR1 LNHNV, CDR2 YYDKDF (reference sequence). CDR3 region: CATSDPTGYRSYEQYF. The CDR3 nucleotides read TGTGCCACCAGCGACCCAACAGGGTATCGGTCCTACGAGCAGTACTTC. The variable domain in full, completed from reference TRBV15 and TRBJ2-7, reads DAMVIQNPRYQVTQFGKPVTLSCSQTLNHNVMYWYQQKSSQAPKLLFHYYDKDFNNEADTPDNFQSRRPNTSFCFLDIRSPGLGDTAMYLCATSDPTGYRSYEQYFGPGTRLTVT.

The chain joins TRBV27 to TRBJ1-5; D gene uncertain. Trimming cost V 4 bases and J 0 bases, with 10 bases left between them. The CDR3 totals 15 residues. Germline V gives CDR1 MNHEY, CDR2 SMNVEV (reference sequence). In DNA, the CDR3 is TGTGCCAGCAGTTCTTACCTGGATAGCAATCAGCCCCAGCATTTT. This encodes CASSSYLDSNQPQHF.

The sample holds one count of this clone. The chain recombines TRBV6-5 with TRBJ2-7, with TRBD1 as a possible D gene (7 bases). Germline V gene sequence: CDR1 MNHEY, CDR2 SVGAGI. The V and J ends lost 2 bases and 7 bases respectively, with 15 bases between them. CDR3 length: 14 residues. The CDR3 region is CASSYAGTAEEQYF. The CDR3 DNA sequence: TGTGCCAGCAGTTACGCGGGGACAGCAGAAGAGCAGTACTTC.

The chain recombines TRBV27 with TRBJ2-1; 13 bases fit TRBD2. Per germline, CDR1 MNHEY and CDR2 SMNVEV (reference sequence). The CDR3 loop spans 16 amino acids. Unmatched junction bases numbered 2, after V lost 5 bases and J lost 1 base. CDR3 in amino acids: CASSGTSGESYNEQFF. The CDR3 nucleotides read TGTGCCAGCAGTGGGACTAGCGGGGAGTCCTACAATGAGCAGTTCTTC.

This chain connects TRBV5-1 to TRBJ2-7; 7 bases match TRBD1. This CDR3 is 14 amino acids long. The V gene's germline CDR1 is SGHRS and CDR2 YFSETQ. V shed 4 bases, J shed 5 bases, and the junction held 9 bases outside the gene matches. Here the CDR3 reads CASSPDRAVHEQYF. The CDR3 bases are TGCGCCAGCAGCCCCGACAGGGCAGTGCACGAGCAGTACTTC.

This clone was found once. The V call is TRBV6-6, the J call TRBJ2-1; D unresolved. The CDR3 runs to 15 residues. Trimming pared 3 bases from V and 5 bases from J, leaving 14 bases between. Germline V CDR1 and CDR2: MNHNY, SVGAGI (reference sequence). The CDR3 sequence is CASSYPADHNNEQFF. CDR3 nucleotide sequence: TGTGCCAGCAGTTATCCAGCAGACCATAACAATGAGCAGTTCTTC.

This sequence joins TRBV18 and TRBJ1-1; D is undetermined. Per the germline V gene, CDR1 is KGHSH and CDR2 is LQKENI. The germline V and J ends were trimmed by 0 bases and 1 base, with 6 bases remaining between them. CDR3 length: 14 amino acids. DNA of the CDR3: TGTGCCAGCTCACCACCGAGCCAGAACACTGAAGCTTTCTTT. Its protein product is CASSPPSQNTEAFF.

The chain combines TRBV2 with TRBJ2-7; 12 bases agree with TRBD2. CDR3 length: 17 amino acids. CDR1 is SNHLY and CDR2 is FYNNEI in the germline V gene. The V segment lost 4 bases and the J segment 2 bases; nucleotides outside the gene matches: 9. The CDR3 protein is CASSGSSGGASPYEQYF. The CDR3 nucleotides are TGTGCCAGCAGTGGGTCTAGCGGGGGGGCCTCGCCCTACGAGCAGTACTTC. The entire variable domain, with the rest obtained from reference TRBV2 and TRBJ2-7, is as follows: EPEVTQTPSHQVTQMGQEVILRCVPISNHLYFYWYRQILGQKVEFLVSFYNNEISEKSEIFDDQFSVERPDGSNFTLKIRSTKLEDSAMYFCASSGSSGGASPYEQYFGPGTRLTVT.

This clone has only one observation. The genes are TRBV19 and TRBJ1-1; no clear D gene. The germline CDR1 and CDR2 sequences are LNHDA and SQIVND (reference sequence). CDR3 size: 13 residues. Trimming left V 8 bases short and J 3 bases short, with 13 bases between. The CDR3 DNA sequence: TGTGCCAGTCTGACCGCCACCTACACTGAAGCTTTCTTT. Residues: CASLTATYTEAFF.

The chain joins TRBV5-6 to TRBJ2-1, with TRBD1 matching 10 bases. This CDR3 has 15 residues. After removal of 4 bases from V and 10 bases from J, the junction contained 11 bases not matched to a gene. Germline V gene sequence: CDR1 SGHDT, CDR2 YYEEEE. DNA of the CDR3: TGTGCCAGCAGCCCGGGACAGGGGAGAGTCGTGGAGCAGTTCTTC. Amino acids: CASSPGQGRVVEQFF.

This clone was picked up a small number of times. The V gene is TRBV19, the J gene TRBJ1-1; D is unresolved. The CDR3 runs to 15 residues. Germline values: CDR1 LNHDA, CDR2 SQIVND (reference sequence). V was shortened by 10 bases and J by 1 base, with 19 bases between the two germline ends. The CDR3 loop is CATRSARKQNTEAFF. The DNA of the CDR3 is TGTGCCACTCGCAGCGCAAGGAAACAGAACACTGAAGCTTTCTTT.

This clone is a singleton in its sample. The CDR3 here is CASSEDQGGHYSNQPQHF. The CDR3 region has the DNA TGCGCCAGCAGCGAAGATCAGGGGGGTCATTATAGCAATCAGCCCCAGCATTTT. This chain connects TRBV10-2 to TRBJ1-5, with 7 bases lining up with TRBD1. The germline V gene has CDR1 WSHSY and CDR2 SAAADI. The length of the CDR3 is 18 residues. V shed 6 bases, J shed 0 bases, and the junction held 14 bases outside the gene matches.

The chain has TRBV7-8 and TRBJ2-1; no firm D call. Germline V lookup: CDR1 SGHVS, CDR2 FQNEAQ. Trimming removed 3 bases from V and 8 bases from J, with 14 bases in between. CDR3 length equals 14 residues. This CDR3 reads CASSFIQLSHEQFF. CDR3 sequence (DNA): TGTGCCAGCAGCTTTATACAGCTGTCCCATGAGCAGTTCTTC. The full variable domain, completed using reference TRBV7-8 and TRBJ2-1, is GAGVSQSPRYKVAKRGQDVALRCDPISGHVSLFWYQQALGQGPEFLTYFQNEAQLDKSGLPSDRFFAERPEGSVSTLKIQRTQQEDSAVYLCASSFIQLSHEQFFGPGTRLTVL.

V usage is TRBV29-1 and J usage is TRBJ2-6, with D unclear. CDR1 and CDR2 (germline): SQVTM, ANQGSEA. The CDR3 has 12 amino acids. V dropped 3 bases and J dropped 4 bases, with 4 bases sitting between them. The CDR3 sequence is CSVDGGANVLTF. As DNA, the CDR3 is TGCAGCGTTGATGGAGGGGCCAACGTCCTGACTTTC.

This sequence joins TRBV6-5 and TRBJ1-1; D is unresolved. Per the germline V gene, CDR1 is MNHEY and CDR2 is SVGAGI. The V end lost 0 bases, the J end lost 8 bases, and 13 bases lay between the germline ends. The CDR3 is 14 amino acids. CDR3 protein: CASSYSIRQIEAFF. Written as DNA, the CDR3 is TGTGCCAGCAGTTACTCGATTCGGCAGATAGAAGCTTTCTTT.

The count of this clone is one. The gene calls are TRBV5-1 and TRBJ1-2; 7 nucleotides line up with TRBD1. After removal of 3 bases from V and 6 bases from J, the junction contained 8 bases not matched to a gene. Germline CDR1 SGHRS, CDR2 YFSETQ. The CDR3 sequence is 14 residues long. The CDR3 sequence is CASSSTGTLHGYTF. CDR3 nucleotide sequence: TGCGCCAGCAGCTCGACAGGGACTCTACATGGCTACACCTTC. Together with reference TRBV5-1 and TRBJ1-2, the CDR3 gives the full variable domain: KAGVTQTPRYLIKTRGQQVTLSCSPISGHRSVSWYQQTPGQGLQFLFEYFSETQRNKGNFPGRFSGRQFSNSRSEMNVSTLELGDSALYLCASSSTGTLHGYTFGSGTRLTVV.

The chain is built from TRBV19 and TRBJ1-4; D ambiguous. The CDR3 spans 14 residues. Germline lookup yields CDR1 LNHDA and CDR2 SQIVND (reference sequence). The germline V and J ends were trimmed by 6 bases and 10 bases, with 18 bases remaining between them. The CDR3 sequence: CASRPPGSSGKLFF. In nucleotides, the CDR3 is TGTGCCAGTAGGCCACCGGGGTCCTCTGGAAAACTGTTTTTT.

Concerning this clone itself: At one end, the junction sequence differs from germline, possibly due to a read error. The genes are TRBV7-7 and TRBJ2-7, with 7 bases identical to TRBD1. Germline V CDR1 and CDR2: SSHAT, FNYEAQ (reference sequence). The CDR3 loop spans 13 amino acids. CDR3 nucleotide sequence: TGTGCTAGCAGCTTAGGGGACAGCTACGAGCAGTACTTC. It codes for CASSLGDSYEQYF.

The gene calls are TRBV4-2 and TRBJ1-1, with 8 bases aligning to TRBD1. The CDR3 runs to 12 residues. Germline trimming cut 4 bases from V and 8 bases from J; bases unmatched to any gene: 3. Germline-derived CDR1 and CDR2 are LGHNA and YNFKEQ. The DNA for the CDR3 is TGTGCCAGCAGCCTCGACAGGGGAGAAGCTTTCTTT. This codes for CASSLDRGEAFF.

This clone was recorded a few times. The rearrangement links TRBV7-9 to TRBJ1-1; D uncertain. The CDR3 sequence is 14 residues long. Trimming left V 1 base short and J 7 bases short, with 13 bases between. The germline CDR1 and CDR2 sequences are SEHNR and FQNEAQ (reference sequence). The CDR3 loop reads CASSLDWMADEAFF. For the CDR3, the DNA is TGTGCCAGCAGCTTAGACTGGATGGCGGATGAAGCTTTCTTT.

The chain joins TRBV5-5 to TRBJ1-1; D possibly corresponds to TRBD1 (5 bases). This CDR3 comprises 16 residues. V lost 0 bases and J lost 0, with 12 bases in between. Per the germline V gene, CDR1 is SGHKS and CDR2 is YYEKEE (reference sequence). Written as DNA, the CDR3 is TGTGCCAGCAGCTTGGTGGGGGGAACAATGAACACTGAAGCTTTCTTT. Protein product: CASSLVGGTMNTEAFF.

A few counts support this clone. The chain recombines TRBV19 with TRBJ2-2; D perhaps matches TRBD1 (6 bases). Germline assignment: CDR1 LNHDA and CDR2 SQIVND (reference sequence). This CDR3 contains 14 residues. The V and J ends lost 6 bases and 1 base respectively, with 9 bases between them. The CDR3 spells CASRMGQNTGELFF. The CDR3 DNA sequence: TGTGCCAGTAGGATGGGACAGAACACCGGGGAGCTGTTTTTT.